This is a list of T cell receptor beta chains from one sample in a study of human T cells and chemical hapten exposure. TCRdb analysed the RACE reads with MiXCR anew, one entry per CDR3 protein. The top ten hold more than 3% of the sample, which has some 90,000 distinct CDR3 sequences, approximately 10% seen once. The specimen comprised whole blood, sampled in connection with sensitization to the hapten diphenylcyclopropenone (DPC). The receptors shown here come from a woman aged 40 to 50 with alopecia areata. Some clones in this sample may be carry-over from other donors' samples. Both conserved end residues are part of each CDR3. The order of the fields is clone size, D gene, J gene, V gene, CDR3 protein, CDR3 DNA. A D gene is named only where the DNA matches it firmly. Expanded clones get a size class; other rows say once, few or many, or leave the size out.

clone_size: many; d_call: .; j_call: TRBJ2-2; v_call: TRBV7-6; cdr3_aa: CASSLGAATGELFF; cdr3_nt: TGTGCCAGCAGTTTGGGGGCGGCAACCGGGGAGCTGTTTTTT
clone_size: .; d_call: TRBD2; j_call: TRBJ2-1; v_call: TRBV24-1; cdr3_aa: CATETWAGVRNEQFF; cdr3_nt: TGTGCCACCGAGACATGGGCGGGAGTAAGAAATGAGCAGTTCTTC
clone_size: few; d_call: .; j_call: TRBJ2-7; v_call: TRBV29-1; cdr3_aa: CSAVLGNYEQYF; cdr3_nt: TGCAGCGCTGTTCTCGGGAACTACGAGCAGTACTTC
clone_size: few; d_call: TRBD1; j_call: TRBJ2-5; v_call: TRBV5-1; cdr3_aa: CASSSSGTGGGKTQYF; cdr3_nt: TGCGCCAGCAGCTCGTCCGGGACAGGTGGAGGGAAGACCCAGTACTTC
clone_size: .; d_call: .; j_call: TRBJ1-2; v_call: TRBV6-6; cdr3_aa: CASAIGQNYGYTF; cdr3_nt: TGTGCCTCGGCGATCGGACAGAACTATGGCTACACCTTC
clone_size: .; d_call: .; j_call: TRBJ2-5; v_call: TRBV9; cdr3_aa: CASSVDGGRETQYF; cdr3_nt: TGTGCCAGCAGCGTAGACGGAGGGCGAGAGACCCAGTACTTC
clone_size: few; d_call: TRBD1; j_call: TRBJ1-2; v_call: TRBV6-6; cdr3_aa: CASRPGQVHGYTF; cdr3_nt: TGTGCCAGCAGACCGGGACAGGTCCATGGCTACACCTTC
clone_size: few; d_call: TRBD1; j_call: TRBJ2-3; v_call: TRBV9; cdr3_aa: CASSRGQGSTDTQYF; cdr3_nt: TGTGCCAGCAGCAGGGGACAGGGAAGCACAGATACGCAGTATTTT
clone_size: many; d_call: .; j_call: TRBJ2-7; v_call: TRBV18; cdr3_aa: CASSPRDKVINYEQYF; cdr3_nt: TGTGCCAGCTCACCCCGGGACAAGGTCATTAATTACGAGCAGTACTTC
clone_size: many; d_call: TRBD1; j_call: TRBJ1-5; v_call: TRBV20-1; cdr3_aa: CSASRDRANQPQHF; cdr3_nt: TGCAGTGCTAGCCGGGACAGGGCCAATCAGCCCCAGCATTTT
clone_size: .; d_call: TRBD1; j_call: TRBJ1-4; v_call: TRBV7-6; cdr3_aa: CASSPGTVDNEKLFF; cdr3_nt: TGTGCCAGCAGCCCCGGGACAGTGGATAATGAAAAACTGTTTTTT
clone_size: .; d_call: .; j_call: TRBJ2-3; v_call: TRBV18; cdr3_aa: CASSPPGGLADTQYF; cdr3_nt: TGTGCCAGCTCACCACCAGGAGGCCTGGCGGATACGCAGTATTTT
clone_size: many; d_call: .; j_call: TRBJ2-5; v_call: TRBV28; cdr3_aa: CASSPRRETQYF; cdr3_nt: TGTGCCAGCAGCCCGAGGCGGGAGACCCAGTACTTC
clone_size: .; d_call: .; j_call: TRBJ2-3; v_call: TRBV27; cdr3_aa: CASSLGSGTQYF; cdr3_nt: TGTGCCAGCAGTTTAGGGTCTGGTACGCAGTATTTT
clone_size: many; d_call: TRBD2; j_call: TRBJ2-5; v_call: TRBV29-1; cdr3_aa: CSVERGSGGETQYF; cdr3_nt: TGCAGCGTTGAGCGCGGGAGTGGAGGAGAGACCCAGTACTTC
clone_size: .; d_call: .; j_call: TRBJ2-2; v_call: TRBV6-5; cdr3_aa: CASVGGPGELFF; cdr3_nt: TGTGCCAGCGTTGGGGGACCCGGGGAGCTGTTTTTT
clone_size: once; d_call: TRBD1; j_call: TRBJ1-2; v_call: TRBV3-1; cdr3_aa: CASSQDAGGRAFTF; cdr3_nt: TGTGCCAGCAGCCAAGATGCAGGGGGTCGTGCTTTCACCTTC
clone_size: many; d_call: .; j_call: TRBJ2-7; v_call: TRBV4-3; cdr3_aa: CASSQDWVMYYEQYF; cdr3_nt: TGCGCCAGCAGCCAAGACTGGGTAATGTACTACGAGCAGTACTTC
clone_size: many; d_call: .; j_call: TRBJ2-1; v_call: TRBV11-2; cdr3_aa: CASSFGAAPGYNEQFF; cdr3_nt: TGTGCCAGCAGCTTTGGGGCGGCGCCAGGATACAATGAGCAGTTCTTC
clone_size: .; d_call: .; j_call: TRBJ1-2; v_call: TRBV4-3; cdr3_aa: CASSQDLIEGPYYGYTF; cdr3_nt: TGCGCCAGCAGCCAAGATCTGATAGAGGGGCCTTACTATGGCTACACCTTC
clone_size: few; d_call: .; j_call: TRBJ2-7; v_call: TRBV21-1; cdr3_aa: CASSKGVGKRWEVEQYF; cdr3_nt: TGTGCCAGCAGCAAAGGAGTCGGAAAACGATGGGAGGTCGAGCAGTACTTC
clone_size: .; d_call: TRBD1; j_call: TRBJ2-7; v_call: TRBV27; cdr3_aa: CASSLVGDSYERYF; cdr3_nt: TGTGCCAGCAGTTTAGTTGGGGACAGCTACGAGCGGTACTTC
clone_size: many; d_call: .; j_call: TRBJ1-1; v_call: TRBV2; cdr3_aa: CASSMDGPNTEAFF; cdr3_nt: TGTGCCAGCAGTATGGACGGACCGAACACTGAAGCTTTCTTT
clone_size: .; d_call: TRBD1; j_call: TRBJ1-5; v_call: TRBV6-1; cdr3_aa: CASSRLDRGMGQPQHF; cdr3_nt: TGTGCCAGCAGTCGCCTGGACAGGGGAATGGGTCAGCCCCAGCATTTT
clone_size: few; d_call: .; j_call: TRBJ1-2; v_call: TRBV29-1; cdr3_aa: CSVANRKGYTF; cdr3_nt: TGCAGCGTTGCGAACAGGAAGGGCTACACCTTC
clone_size: many; d_call: .; j_call: TRBJ2-3; v_call: TRBV7-2; cdr3_aa: CASSSPGRTDTQYF; cdr3_nt: TGTGCCAGCAGCTCCCCAGGTCGCACAGATACGCAGTATTTT
clone_size: many; d_call: TRBD2; j_call: TRBJ2-1; v_call: TRBV6-4; cdr3_aa: CASTSTSGGAANEQFF; cdr3_nt: TGTGCCAGCACTTCCACTAGCGGGGGGGCGGCTAATGAGCAGTTCTTC
clone_size: .; d_call: .; j_call: TRBJ1-3; v_call: TRBV12-3/TRBV12-4; cdr3_aa: CASTPARDTHLSPSGNTIYF; cdr3_nt: TGTGCCAGCACACCCGCCCGGGACACTCACTTATCCCCCTCTGGAAACACCATATATTTT
clone_size: few; d_call: .; j_call: TRBJ1-2; v_call: TRBV30; cdr3_aa: CACPAGEGYTF; cdr3_nt: TGTGCCTGCCCGGCCGGGGAGGGCTACACCTTC
clone_size: .; d_call: TRBD1; j_call: TRBJ2-3; v_call: TRBV12-3/TRBV12-4; cdr3_aa: CASSPGTVPPDTQYF; cdr3_nt: TGTGCCAGCAGCCCTGGGACAGTCCCTCCAGATACGCAGTATTTT
clone_size: .; d_call: .; j_call: TRBJ2-3; v_call: TRBV7-9; cdr3_aa: CASSLADLSTDTQYF; cdr3_nt: TGTGCCAGCAGCTTAGCTGACCTGAGCACAGATACGCAGTATTTT
clone_size: many; d_call: .; j_call: TRBJ1-5; v_call: TRBV27; cdr3_aa: CASSLKRGYSNQPQHF; cdr3_nt: TGTGCCAGCAGTTTAAAAAGGGGATATAGCAATCAGCCCCAGCATTTT
clone_size: many; d_call: .; j_call: TRBJ1-1; v_call: TRBV7-3; cdr3_aa: CASSVLAKGAGTEAFF; cdr3_nt: TGTGCCAGCAGCGTCTTGGCCAAAGGGGCGGGCACTGAAGCTTTCTTT
clone_size: many; d_call: .; j_call: TRBJ1-6; v_call: TRBV2; cdr3_aa: CASSPRQANNSPLHF; cdr3_nt: TGTGCCAGCAGTCCAAGGCAGGCAAATAATTCACCCCTCCACTTT
clone_size: .; d_call: TRBD1; j_call: TRBJ1-4; v_call: TRBV7-2; cdr3_aa: CASSLAGQPNEKLFF; cdr3_nt: TGTGCCAGCAGCTTAGCGGGACAGCCTAATGAAAAACTGTTTTTT
clone_size: once; d_call: TRBD2; j_call: TRBJ2-1; v_call: TRBV11-2; cdr3_aa: CASSMGLAASYNEQFF; cdr3_nt: TGTGCCAGCAGCATGGGACTAGCGGCCTCCTACAATGAGCAGTTCTTC
clone_size: once; d_call: .; j_call: TRBJ2-7; v_call: TRBV6-5; cdr3_aa: CASSYYTAKAYEQYF; cdr3_nt: TGTGCCAGCAGTTACTACACAGCCAAAGCCTACGAGCAGTACTTC
clone_size: .; d_call: .; j_call: TRBJ2-5; v_call: TRBV21-1; cdr3_aa: CVSNPGRSQETQYF; cdr3_nt: TGTGTCAGTAACCCCGGACGGTCGCAAGAGACCCAGTACTTC
clone_size: few; d_call: TRBD2; j_call: TRBJ2-3; v_call: TRBV4-3; cdr3_aa: CASSQDGPTSGTDTQYF; cdr3_nt: TGCGCCAGCAGCCAAGACGGCCCGACTAGCGGAACAGATACGCAGTATTTT
clone_size: .; d_call: .; j_call: TRBJ2-7; v_call: TRBV7-9; cdr3_aa: CASSSRGTLSYEQYF; cdr3_nt: TGTGCCAGCAGCTCCCGAGGGACCCTCTCCTACGAGCAGTACTTC
clone_size: .; d_call: TRBD2; j_call: TRBJ2-3; v_call: TRBV9; cdr3_aa: CASSVRGTTLSTDTQYF; cdr3_nt: TGTGCCAGCAGCGTACGAGGGACTACCCTCTCCACAGATACGCAGTATTTT
clone_size: many; d_call: .; j_call: TRBJ2-1; v_call: TRBV14; cdr3_aa: CASSQDRGSTQFF; cdr3_nt: TGTGCCAGCAGCCAAGATCGGGGGAGTACGCAGTTCTTC
clone_size: many; d_call: .; j_call: TRBJ2-7; v_call: TRBV4-2; cdr3_aa: CASSQAGFSYEQYF; cdr3_nt: TGTGCCAGCAGCCAAGCAGGGTTCTCCTACGAGCAGTACTTC
clone_size: many; d_call: .; j_call: TRBJ1-4; v_call: TRBV7-2; cdr3_aa: CATSAVGKEKLFF; cdr3_nt: TGTGCCACCTCAGCGGTGGGGAAGGAAAAACTGTTTTTT
clone_size: many; d_call: .; j_call: TRBJ1-6; v_call: TRBV7-8; cdr3_aa: CASSPLRGSYNSPLHF; cdr3_nt: TGTGCCAGCAGCCCTCTGAGGGGCTCCTATAATTCACCCCTCCACTTT
clone_size: .; d_call: .; j_call: TRBJ2-1; v_call: TRBV6-1; cdr3_aa: CASTVGVYEQFF; cdr3_nt: TGTGCCAGCACCGTGGGTGTCTATGAGCAGTTCTTC